This T cell receptor beta chain comes out of a study of shared clonotypes between healthy human individuals. Whole-study results and caveats: Generally, naive subsets (rather than memory subsets) showed larger estimated richness.

Selected positively for CCR7 and CD45RO-negative, naive CD8 cells excluded terminally differentiated effector memory CD45RA+ cells. Turning to this clone: Its antigen is as yet unknown.

The CDR3 consists of 17 residues. V gave up 5 bases and J gave up 3 bases; unmatched junction bases: 11. The V gene's germline CDR1 is SGHVS and CDR2 FNYEAQ. The method was immunoSEQ multiplex PCR; TCRdb's version includes in-frame clones alone and lacks a portion of them. The sample lists some 740,000 clones, about 92% occurring once. Sequencing input: naive CD8+ T cells sorted from blood. This chain joins TRBV7-6 and TRBJ2-3, with 10 bases lining up with TRBD1. The source of this sequence is a man aged 25 to 40 in good health. For the CDR3, the DNA is TGTGCCAGCAGCAAGCGGACAGGGGGTGGTGGTACAGATACGCAGTATTTT. This codes for CASSKRTGGGGTDTQYF.